The rows below give T cell receptor beta chains drawn from one sample of a study of OX40 agonist ivuxolimab in advanced cancers. The repertoire was sequenced with immunoSEQ multiplex PCR; TCRdb's copy has only in-frame clones and lacks some. The profile covers approximately 45,000 clones, with around 85% appearing a single time and 52% taken by the ten largest. The starting material was CD4+ or CD8+ T cells sorted from blood, obtained in a trial of the OX40 agonist ivuxolimab. The receptors stem from an adult with an advanced solid tumor such as melanoma, head and neck, liver or kidney cancer. CDR3s include the opening cysteine and the closing phenylalanine or tryptophan. A D gene is named only where the DNA matches it firmly. Not all rows give a size; the values are once, few, many and, for expanded clones, a class.

TRBD2 TRBJ2-5 - TRBV19 CASSKGGSGTQETQYF TGTGCCAGTAGTAAAGGGGGTAGCGGGACTCAAGAGACCCAGTACTTC
TRBD1 TRBJ1-2 - TRBV19 CASSKDHRGGYGYTF TGTGCCAGTAGCAAAGACCACAGGGGTGGTTATGGCTACACCTTC
- TRBJ1-5 once TRBV28 CASSLEGQPQHF TGTGCCAGCAGTTTAGAGGGTCAGCCCCAGCATTTT
TRBD1 TRBJ2-1 - TRBV2 CASSLDRLPYNEQFF TGTGCCAGCAGTTTGGACAGGCTTCCCTACAATGAGCAGTTCTTC
- TRBJ2-3 once TRBV5-1 CASSLGADTQYF TGCGCCAGCAGCCTTGGCGCAGATACGCAGTATTTT
- TRBJ1-6 few TRBV9 CASSRDSFFGSLHF TGTGCCAGCAGCCGAGACAGTTTCTTCGGGTCCCTCCACTTT
- TRBJ2-3 - TRBV2 CASSAHETDTQYF TGTGCCAGCAGTGCCCACGAGACAGATACGCAGTATTTT
TRBD2 TRBJ2-1 - TRBV7-2 CASSFSRLALNEQFF TGTGCCAGCAGCTTTTCCCGACTAGCCCTCAATGAGCAGTTCTTC
- TRBJ2-1 - TRBV15 CATSRNNRVFDNEQFF TGTGCCACCAGCAGAAACAACAGGGTTTTTGACAATGAGCAGTTCTTC
TRBD1 TRBJ1-1 - TRBV29-1 CSALDRGLGNTEAFF TGCAGCGCTCTGGACAGGGGGCTGGGGAACACTGAAGCTTTCTTT
- TRBJ2-5 few TRBV5-1 CASRASAPQGETQYF TGCGCCAGCAGGGCTAGCGCTCCTCAGGGGGAGACCCAGTACTTC
- TRBJ2-6 - TRBV2 CASSAGVGYSGANVLTF TGTGCCAGCTCCGCCGGGGTGGGGTACTCTGGGGCCAACGTCCTGACTTTC
- TRBJ2-7 - TRBV5-1 CASSLGDTSYEQYF TGCGCCAGCAGCTTGGGTGACACATCCTACGAGCAGTACTTC
TRBD1 TRBJ1-6 - TRBV6-6 CASSPTGNSPLHF TGTGCCAGCAGTCCGACAGGGAATTCACCCCTCCACTTT
- TRBJ2-3 - TRBV6-5 CASSYSASRDTQYF TGTGCCAGCAGTTACTCGGCCTCACGAGATACGCAGTATTTT
TRBD1 TRBJ1-5 - TRBV7-9 CASSRQGSNQPQHF TGTGCCAGCAGCCGACAGGGTTCGAATCAGCCCCAGCATTTT
TRBD1 TRBJ2-7 - TRBV10-1 CASSAGQGPYEQYF TGCGCCAGCAGTGCGGGACAGGGCCCCTACGAGCAGTACTTC
- TRBJ2-4 - TRBV7-2 CASSADVGIQYF TGTGCCAGCAGCGCCGATGTAGGTATCCAGTACTTC
TRBD1 TRBJ1-2 - TRBV9 CASSATPGTGGDGYTF TGTGCCAGCAGCGCCACTCCCGGGACAGGGGGAGATGGCTACACCTTC
- TRBJ2-3 - TRBV7-9 CASSLRPWGPDTQYF TGTGCCAGCAGCTTAAGGCCCTGGGGCCCAGATACGCAGTATTTT
TRBD2 TRBJ2-1 - TRBV4-1 CASSQTSGNYNEQFF TGCGCCAGCAGCCAAACTAGCGGGAACTACAATGAGCAGTTCTTC
- TRBJ1-2 - TRBV28 CASEGGDYGYTF TGTGCCAGCGAGGGTGGGGACTATGGCTACACCTTC